This TCR beta chain was identified in a study of blood T cell repertoires in COVID-19. Study in general: Samples came from the United States, Italy and Spain, spanning acute and convalescent COVID-19. T cells, B-cell-depleted T cells, or PBMCs provided the cDNA or gDNA that served as material.

Per the study methods: Counts of nucleated cells, estimated from reference gene primer amplification, were obtained. Assay used: immunoSEQ multiplex PCR; TCRdb lists only in-frame clones, some missing. The D gene and trimming were derived from the DNA, and the V and J assignments and clone size from that table. The top ten clones hold about 1.9% of a sample with approximately 310,000 clones, roughly 85% of them seen once. Germline lookup yields CDR1 LNHDA and CDR2 SQIVND (reference sequence). The CDR3 is 15 residues long. The junction had 8 bases not matched to a gene; V was cut back by 6 bases and J by 2 bases. Cohorts were based on clinical histories the participants reported.

Sequenced material: PBMCs or T cells enriched from blood (not recorded which). The rearrangement joins TRBV19 to TRBJ1-1, with 8 bases identical to TRBD1. This receptor was taken from a woman in her twenties or thirties who had been exposed to COVID-19. The CDR3 DNA is TGTGCCAGTAGCAGGGGGCTCGAATATAACACTGAAGCTTTCTTT. It codes for CASSRGLEYNTEAFF.